This T cell receptor beta chain was sequenced for a study of cytomegalovirus exposure and HLA in healthy donors. Whole-study results and caveats: In presence/absence analyses, roughly uniform sequencing depth across donors was assumed.

It was with 60 Vbeta and 13 Jbeta primers that the PCR ran. TCRdb's copy holds only in-frame clones and misses some; the assay was immunoSEQ multiplex PCR. The table shows roughly 110,000 clones, with 60% to 80% occurring only once. Germline lookup yields CDR1 PRHDT and CDR2 FYEKMQ (reference sequence). This CDR3 comprises 12 residues. V shed 4 bases and J shed 1 base, with 4 bases lying between them. Concerning this clone: The antigen remains undetermined.

The chain is built from TRBV13 and TRBJ2-5; D unresolved. Sequenced: PBMCs. The sequence came from a man younger than 30 in good health and CMV-seropositive. DNA for the CDR3: TGTGCCAGCAGCTCTCGCCAAGAGACCCAGTACTTC. Translation: CASSSRQETQYF.